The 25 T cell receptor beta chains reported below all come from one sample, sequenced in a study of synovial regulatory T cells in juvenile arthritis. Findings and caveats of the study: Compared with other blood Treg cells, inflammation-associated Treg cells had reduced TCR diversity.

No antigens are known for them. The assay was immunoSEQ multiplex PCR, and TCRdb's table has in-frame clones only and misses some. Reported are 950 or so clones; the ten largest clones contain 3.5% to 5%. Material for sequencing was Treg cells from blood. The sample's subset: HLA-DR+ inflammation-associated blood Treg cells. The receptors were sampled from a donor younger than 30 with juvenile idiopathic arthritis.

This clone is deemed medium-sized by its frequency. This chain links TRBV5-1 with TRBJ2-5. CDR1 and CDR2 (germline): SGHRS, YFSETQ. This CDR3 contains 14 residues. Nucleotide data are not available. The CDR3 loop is CASSLGRSEETQYF.

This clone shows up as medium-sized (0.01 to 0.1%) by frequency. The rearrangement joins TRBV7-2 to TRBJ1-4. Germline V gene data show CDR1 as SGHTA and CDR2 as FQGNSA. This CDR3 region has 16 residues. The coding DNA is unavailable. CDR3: CASSLANLQTNEKLFF.

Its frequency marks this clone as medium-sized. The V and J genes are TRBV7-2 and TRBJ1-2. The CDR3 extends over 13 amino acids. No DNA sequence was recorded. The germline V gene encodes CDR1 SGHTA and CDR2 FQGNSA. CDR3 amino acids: CASSPGRLYGYTF.

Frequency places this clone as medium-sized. The CDR3 reads CASRRQGDWRTEAFF. The V and J genes are TRBV27 and TRBJ1-1; there is no DNA to check the TCRdb D call of TRBD1. This CDR3 comprises 15 residues. The entry carries no DNA sequence. Germline loops: CDR1 MNHEY, CDR2 SMNVEV (reference sequence).

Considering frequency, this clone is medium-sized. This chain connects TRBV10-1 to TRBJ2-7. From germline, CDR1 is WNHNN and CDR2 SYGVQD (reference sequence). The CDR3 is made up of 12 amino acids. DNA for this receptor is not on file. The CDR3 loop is CASTTPTYEQYF.

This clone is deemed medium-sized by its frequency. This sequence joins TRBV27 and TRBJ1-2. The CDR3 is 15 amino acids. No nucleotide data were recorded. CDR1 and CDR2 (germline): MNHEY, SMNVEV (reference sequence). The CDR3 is CASTQTLGGSYGYTF.

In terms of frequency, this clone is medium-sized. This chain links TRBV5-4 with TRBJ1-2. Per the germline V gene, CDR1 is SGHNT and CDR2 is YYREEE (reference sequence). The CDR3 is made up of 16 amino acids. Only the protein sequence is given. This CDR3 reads CASSFESPWGSGGYTF. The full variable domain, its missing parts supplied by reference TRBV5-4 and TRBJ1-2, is ETGVTQSPTHLIKTRGQQVTLRCSSQSGHNTVSWYQQALGQGPQFIFQYYREEENGRGNFPPRFSGLQFPNYSSELNVNALELDDSALYLCASSFESPWGSGGYTFGSGTRLTVV.

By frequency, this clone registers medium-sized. CDR3 region: CASSLVSPQSRANVLTF. This chain links TRBV7-8 with TRBJ2-6; TCRdb's assignment of TRBD1 cannot be checked, as there is no DNA. The germline V gene has CDR1 SGHVS and CDR2 FQNEAQ. The CDR3 extends over 17 amino acids. DNA is not recorded here.

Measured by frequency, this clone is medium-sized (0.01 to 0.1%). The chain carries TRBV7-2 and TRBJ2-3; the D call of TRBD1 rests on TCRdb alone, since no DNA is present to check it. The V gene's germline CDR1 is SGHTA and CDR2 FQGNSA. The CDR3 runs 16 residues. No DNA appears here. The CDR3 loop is CASSLTGGISTDTQYF.

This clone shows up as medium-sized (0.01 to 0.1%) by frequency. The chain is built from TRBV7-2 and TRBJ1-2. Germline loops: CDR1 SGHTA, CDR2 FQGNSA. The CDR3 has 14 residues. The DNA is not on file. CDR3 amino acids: CASTRGGEDFGYTF. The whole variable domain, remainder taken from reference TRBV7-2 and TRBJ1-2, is GAGVSQSPSNKVTEKGKDVELRCDPISGHTALYWYRQSLGQGLEFLIYFQGNSAPDKSGLPSDRFSAERTGGSVSTLTIQRTQQEDSAVYLCASTRGGEDFGYTFGSGTRLTVV.

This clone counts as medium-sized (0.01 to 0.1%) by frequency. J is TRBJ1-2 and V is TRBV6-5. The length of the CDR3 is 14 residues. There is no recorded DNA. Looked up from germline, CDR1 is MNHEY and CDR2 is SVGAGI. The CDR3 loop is CASSSGTGMVGYTF.

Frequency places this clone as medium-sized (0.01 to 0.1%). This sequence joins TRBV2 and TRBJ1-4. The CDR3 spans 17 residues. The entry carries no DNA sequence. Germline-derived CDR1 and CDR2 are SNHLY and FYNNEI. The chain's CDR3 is CASMEAGVGGVNEKLFF.

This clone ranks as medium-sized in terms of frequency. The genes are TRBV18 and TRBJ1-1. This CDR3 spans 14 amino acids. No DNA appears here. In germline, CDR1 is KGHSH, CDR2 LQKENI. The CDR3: CASSPQGGETEAFF.

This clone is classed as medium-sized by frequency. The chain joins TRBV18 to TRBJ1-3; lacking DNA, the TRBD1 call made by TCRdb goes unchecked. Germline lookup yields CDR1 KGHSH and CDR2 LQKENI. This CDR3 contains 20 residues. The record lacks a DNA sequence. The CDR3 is CASSLRPGQGPSSSGNTIYF.

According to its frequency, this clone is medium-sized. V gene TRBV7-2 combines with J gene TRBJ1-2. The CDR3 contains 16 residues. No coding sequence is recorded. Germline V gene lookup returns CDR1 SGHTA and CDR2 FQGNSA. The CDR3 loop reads CASSSALGGNSYGYTF.

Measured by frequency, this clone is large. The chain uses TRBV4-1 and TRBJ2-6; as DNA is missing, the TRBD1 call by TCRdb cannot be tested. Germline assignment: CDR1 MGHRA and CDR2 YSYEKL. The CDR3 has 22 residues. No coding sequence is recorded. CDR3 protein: CASSHDDFLTGGYSSGANVLTF.

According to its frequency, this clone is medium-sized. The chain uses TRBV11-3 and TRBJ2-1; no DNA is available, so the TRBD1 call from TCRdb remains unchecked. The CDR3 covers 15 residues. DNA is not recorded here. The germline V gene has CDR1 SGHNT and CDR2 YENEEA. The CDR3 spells CASSQTGSSYNEQFF.

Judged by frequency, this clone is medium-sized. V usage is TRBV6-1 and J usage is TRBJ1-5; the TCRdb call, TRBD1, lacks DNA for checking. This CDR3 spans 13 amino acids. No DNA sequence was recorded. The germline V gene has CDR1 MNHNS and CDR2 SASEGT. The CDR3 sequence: CASSEQGNQPQHF.

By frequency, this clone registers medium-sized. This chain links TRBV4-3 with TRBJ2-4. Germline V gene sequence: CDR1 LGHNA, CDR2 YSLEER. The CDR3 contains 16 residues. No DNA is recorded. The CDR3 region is CASSQERAGAKNIQYF.

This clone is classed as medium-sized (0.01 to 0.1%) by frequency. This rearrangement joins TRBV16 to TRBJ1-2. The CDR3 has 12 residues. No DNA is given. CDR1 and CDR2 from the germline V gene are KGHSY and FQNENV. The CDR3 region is CASSQSPVGYTF.

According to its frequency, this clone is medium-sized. CDR3 amino acids: CAWSVRGGAGNQPQHF. The chain has TRBV30 and TRBJ1-5. The CDR3 has 16 amino acids. The DNA is not on file. Germline V gene data show CDR1 as GTSNPN and CDR2 as SVGIG (reference sequence).

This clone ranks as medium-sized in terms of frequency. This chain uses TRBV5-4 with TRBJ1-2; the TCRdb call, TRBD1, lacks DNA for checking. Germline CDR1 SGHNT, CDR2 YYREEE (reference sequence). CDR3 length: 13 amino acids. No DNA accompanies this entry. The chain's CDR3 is CASRPPGIYGYTF.

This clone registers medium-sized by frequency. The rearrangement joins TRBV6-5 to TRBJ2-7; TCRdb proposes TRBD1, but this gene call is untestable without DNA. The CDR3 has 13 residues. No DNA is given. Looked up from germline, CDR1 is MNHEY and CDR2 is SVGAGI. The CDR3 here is CASSRTGRAEQYF.

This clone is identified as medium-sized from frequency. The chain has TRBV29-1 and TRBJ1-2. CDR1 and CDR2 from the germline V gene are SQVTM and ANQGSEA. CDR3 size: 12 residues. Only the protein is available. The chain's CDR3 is CSVVTGRDGYTF.

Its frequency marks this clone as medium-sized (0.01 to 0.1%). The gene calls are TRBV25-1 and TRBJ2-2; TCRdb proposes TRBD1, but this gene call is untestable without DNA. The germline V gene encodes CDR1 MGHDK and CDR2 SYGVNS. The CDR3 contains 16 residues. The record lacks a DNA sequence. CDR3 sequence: CASSGGAGSNTGELFF. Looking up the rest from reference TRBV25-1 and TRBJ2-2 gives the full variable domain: EADIYQTPRYLVIGTGKKITLECSQTMGHDKMYWYQQDPGMELHLIHYSYGVNSTEKGDLSSESTVSRIRTEHFPLTLESARPSHTSQYLCASSGGAGSNTGELFFGEGSRLTVL.